A single sample is the source of the 21 T cell receptor beta chains below, sequenced in a study of vaccination effects on CD4 cells after COVID-19. Antigens for these TCRs are unknown. Under the ViraFEST assay, PBMC were stimulated with viral peptide pools so that antigen-specific CD4+ T cells expanded. Sequencing was performed afterwards. At the end of 10 days of culture, CD4+ T cells were isolated. None of the vaccinated had previously contracted SARS-CoV-2, and their nucleocapsid antibodies tested negative. Sequencing was performed with immunoSEQ multiplex PCR; in TCRdb, only in-frame clones are kept and a portion is missing. Of about 55,000 clones in the sample, around 70% were seen once. This specimen consisted of CD4+ T cells from PBMCs cultured with SARS-CoV-2 spike peptides, obtained before COVID-19 vaccination. The receptors shown here come from a human donor who received a COVID-19 vaccine.

This sequence joins TRBV3-1 (or the pseudogene TRBV3-2) and TRBJ2-7, with TRBD2 matching over 7 bases. V trimming: 6 bases; J trimming: 2 bases; junction bases outside the gene matches: 1. CDR1 LGHDT and CDR2 YNNKEL come from the germline V gene (reference sequence). The CDR3 is made up of 12 amino acids. The CDR3 DNA follows: TGTGCCAGCAGGGGGGGGACCTACGAGCAGTACTTC. Translating it yields CASRGGTYEQYF.

The gene calls are TRBV7-9 and TRBJ2-3, with D perhaps TRBD1 (6 bases). Germline lookup yields CDR1 SEHNR and CDR2 FQNEAQ (reference sequence). The CDR3 has 14 residues. The V gene lost 0 bases and the J gene lost 4 bases, with 8 bases spanning the gap. CDR3 DNA sequence: TGTGCCAGCAGCTTAGCATGGACAGCAGATACGCAGTATTTT. Translating it yields CASSLAWTADTQYF.

This clone occurred a few times. The J gene is TRBJ1-1, the V gene TRBV2, with D hard to call. The CDR3 consists of 12 residues. CDR1 and CDR2 from the germline V gene are SNHLY and FYNNEI. With 5 bases removed from V and 4 bases from J, the gap between germline ends came to 8 bases. CDR3 sequence reads: CASSKGPTEAFF. The CDR3 bases are TGTGCCAGCAGTAAGGGCCCCACTGAAGCTTTCTTT.

In its sample, this clone was seen a few times. V gene TRBV20-1 combines with J gene TRBJ1-5, with D possibly being TRBD1 (6 bases). The V gene's germline CDR1 is DFQATT and CDR2 SNEGSKA (reference sequence). CDR3 length equals 15 residues. V lost 3 bases and J lost 3, with 15 bases in between. In DNA form, the CDR3 reads TGCAGTGCTAGTTTGGACAGTTCCCACAATCAGCCCCAGCATTTT. Its protein is CSASLDSSHNQPQHF.

The chain employs TRBV6-5 and TRBJ2-7; 11 bases agree with TRBD2. V lost 0 bases and J lost 9; bases outside the gene matches: 7. The CDR3 loop spans 15 amino acids. Germline V gene data show CDR1 as MNHEY and CDR2 as SVGAGI. CDR3 in amino acids: CASSYSQLAGARQYF. CDR3 DNA sequence: TGTGCCAGCAGTTACTCGCAACTAGCGGGGGCGAGGCAGTACTTC.

The chain combines TRBV3-1 (or the pseudogene TRBV3-2) with TRBJ1-1; perhaps TRBD1 as D (5 bases). Between the trimmed V and J ends, which lost 4 bases and 5 bases, there was a span of 14 bases. This CDR3 is 14 amino acids long. Germline V lookup: CDR1 LGHDT, CDR2 YNNKEL (reference sequence). As DNA, the CDR3 is TGTGCCAGCAGCCCGTGGGGCCAGGGAACTGAAGCTTTCTTT. Protein sequence: CASSPWGQGTEAFF.

V gene TRBV29-1 combines with J gene TRBJ2-3; 10 nucleotides match TRBD2. This CDR3 is 14 amino acids long. Germline V gene data show CDR1 as SQVTM and CDR2 as ANQGSEA. V dropped 5 bases and J dropped 4; count of bases not matched to a gene: 6. DNA of the CDR3: TGCAGCGTTTCTAGCGGGAGTCATTCAGATACGCAGTATTTT. Residues: CSVSSGSHSDTQYF.

This clone has just a few counts. The genes are TRBV11-2 and TRBJ1-3; D call uncertain. Per germline, CDR1 SGHAT and CDR2 FQNNGV. V was pared by 5 bases and J by 1 base, with 6 bases between. This CDR3 has 13 amino acids. In DNA form, the CDR3 reads TGTGCCAGCAGCGCAAAGTCTGGAAACACCATATATTTT. Protein: CASSAKSGNTIYF.

This chain joins TRBV18 and TRBJ1-1; no firm D call. Germline values: CDR1 KGHSH, CDR2 LQKENI. CDR3 length equals 13 residues. V shed 5 bases and J shed 2 bases, with 9 bases lying between them. DNA of the CDR3: TGTGCCAGCTCATCGGACCGTAACACTGAAGCTTTCTTT. Translating it yields CASSSDRNTEAFF.

This clone appeared a few times. This chain connects TRBV7-2 to TRBJ1-5, with a tentative D call TRBD1 (6 bases). Per the germline V gene, CDR1 is SGHTA and CDR2 is FQGNSA. V was clipped by 1 base and J by 6 bases, with 13 bases between them. The CDR3 has 15 amino acids. The CDR3 DNA follows: TGTGCCAGCAGCTTAGTGGGCCAGGGGAGTCAGCCCCAGCATTTT. Translated, it gives CASSLVGQGSQPQHF.

The CDR3 is CASSPSLEGTQYF. The CDR3 DNA follows: TGTGCCAGCAGCCCTTCACTAGAGGGGACGCAGTATTTT. This chain connects TRBV12-3 or TRBV12-4 to TRBJ2-3, with D perhaps assigned TRBD1 or TRBD2 (5 bases each). The V gene lost 6 bases and the J gene lost 9 bases, with 16 bases spanning the gap. The CDR3 runs 13 residues.

The CDR3, as DNA: TGTGCCAGCAGAGGACGGACAGGGACGAACACTGAAGCTTTCTTT. It yields the protein CASRGRTGTNTEAFF. This chain joins TRBV6-5 and TRBJ1-1, with 8 bases lining up with TRBD1. V trimming: 6 bases; J trimming: 1 base; junction bases outside the gene matches: 7. From germline, CDR1 is MNHEY and CDR2 SVGAGI. This CDR3 comprises 15 residues.

The chain links TRBV2 to TRBJ2-3; 9 bases line up with TRBD2. CDR1 and CDR2 (germline): SNHLY, FYNNEI. With 4 bases clipped from V and 6 bases from J, the junction kept 8 bases outside the gene matches. This CDR3 has 15 amino acids. CDR3 loop: CASSVPGLARDTQYF. CDR3 bases: TGTGCCAGCAGTGTCCCGGGACTAGCCCGCGATACGCAGTATTTT.

This clone was seen a handful of times. The gene calls are TRBV27 and TRBJ2-7, with 8 bases matching TRBD1. Germline trimming cut 4 bases from V and 1 base from J; bases unmatched to any gene: 6. CDR1 is MNHEY, CDR2 SMNVEV, per germline (reference sequence). This CDR3 region has 15 residues. The CDR3: CASSSGQGYSYEQYF. The CDR3, as DNA: TGTGCCAGCAGTTCAGGACAGGGCTATTCCTACGAGCAGTACTTC.

The chain carries TRBV7-9 and TRBJ2-1; D possibly corresponds to TRBD2 (7 bases). The CDR3 contains 15 residues. The germline gives CDR1 SEHNR, CDR2 FQNEAQ (reference sequence). Between the trimmed V and J ends, which lost 5 bases and 6 bases, there was a span of 17 bases. The DNA of the CDR3 is TGTGCCAGCAGCCCACGGACTAGAGGGGGCAATGAGCAGTTCTTC. It is translated as CASSPRTRGGNEQFF.

The chain uses TRBV5-1 and TRBJ1-2, with D possibly TRBD1 on 6 matching bases. The CDR3 totals 13 residues. The V gene's germline CDR1 is SGHRS and CDR2 YFSETQ. V gave up 2 bases and J gave up 7 bases, with 12 bases separating them. The CDR3 DNA reads as TGCGCCAGCAGCTTTCTTGAGGGGGTTGGCTACACCTTC. Translation gives CASSFLEGVGYTF.

V is TRBV24-1 and J is TRBJ2-7; D remains ambiguous. This CDR3 is built from 13 residues. The V end was cut by 6 bases, the J end by 6 bases, with 14 bases between. Germline values: CDR1 KGHDR, CDR2 SFDVKD. The CDR3 bases are TGTGCCACCAGTCAAGACGCCGTGGGCGAGCAGTACTTC. This encodes CATSQDAVGEQYF.

The chain recombines TRBV7-9 with TRBJ2-5; 7 bases align to TRBD2. In germline, CDR1 is SEHNR, CDR2 FQNEAQ (reference sequence). This CDR3 region has 13 residues. Trimming took 5 bases from V and 5 from J; bases not matched to a gene: 5. CDR3 amino acids: CASSRSGEETQYF. DNA for the CDR3: TGTGCCAGCAGCAGAAGCGGGGAGGAGACCCAGTACTTC.

This clone showed up just once. This chain uses TRBV2 with TRBJ2-7; 7 bases line up with TRBD1. The CDR3 extends over 13 amino acids. CDR1 and CDR2 (germline): SNHLY, FYNNEI. The J segment lost 2 bases and the V segment lost 4 bases, leaving 2 bases of the junction unmatched. CDR3 sequence reads: CASSGDRAYEQYF. CDR3 sequence (DNA): TGTGCCAGCAGTGGGGACAGAGCCTACGAGCAGTACTTC. Combining the CDR3 with reference TRBV2 and TRBJ2-7 gives the whole variable domain EPEVTQTPSHQVTQMGQEVILRCVPISNHLYFYWYRQILGQKVEFLVSFYNNEISEKSEIFDDQFSVERPDGSNFTLKIRSTKLEDSAMYFCASSGDRAYEQYFGPGTRLTVT.

The chain has TRBV7-2 and TRBJ1-5, with D unclear. The CDR3 consists of 16 residues. V shed 1 base and J shed 0 bases, with 10 bases lying between them. Germline assignment: CDR1 SGHTA and CDR2 FQGNSA. Here the CDR3 DNA reads TGTGCCAGCAGCTTAGTTTCTTTCTATAGCAATCAGCCCCAGCATTTT. It yields the protein CASSLVSFYSNQPQHF.

The rearrangement joins TRBV24-1 to TRBJ1-5; D might be TRBD1 (5 bases). Trimming cost V 4 bases and J 12 bases, with 12 bases left between them. Germline V gene lookup returns CDR1 KGHDR and CDR2 SFDVKD. The CDR3 has 12 residues. CDR3 protein: CATSDPTGNQHF. The CDR3 region has the DNA TGTGCCACCAGTGACCCCACAGGAAACCAGCATTTT.